This T cell receptor (beta chain) was sequenced in a study of post-analysis software for immune sequencing data. About this clonotype: What it binds is not known.

Study results and caveats: Same-batch samples co-clustered strongly by F measure. A handful of TRBV segments occurring more often in patients than controls included TRBV5-6, TRBV5-1 and TRBV20-1.

cDNA libraries for TCR beta contained unique molecular identifiers. TCRdb reprocessed the PCR reads via MiXCR and lists one record per CDR3 protein. The table has under 900,000 distinct CDR3 sequences, approximately 53% seen once; the top ten hold about 4.8%. Germline values: CDR1 SGHDT, CDR2 YYEEEE. The CDR3 has 16 amino acids. Source material: blood. This rearrangement joins TRBV5-6 to TRBJ2-5, with 9 bases lining up with TRBD1. The DNA end favors TRBJ2-7, so the J call may be wrong. The sequence was collected from a girl aged 10-17 years with multiple sclerosis. CDR3 loop: CASSQGQGMLGYEQYF. For the CDR3, the DNA is TGTGCCAGCAGCCAAGGACAGGGGATGTTGGGCTACGAGCAGTACTTC.